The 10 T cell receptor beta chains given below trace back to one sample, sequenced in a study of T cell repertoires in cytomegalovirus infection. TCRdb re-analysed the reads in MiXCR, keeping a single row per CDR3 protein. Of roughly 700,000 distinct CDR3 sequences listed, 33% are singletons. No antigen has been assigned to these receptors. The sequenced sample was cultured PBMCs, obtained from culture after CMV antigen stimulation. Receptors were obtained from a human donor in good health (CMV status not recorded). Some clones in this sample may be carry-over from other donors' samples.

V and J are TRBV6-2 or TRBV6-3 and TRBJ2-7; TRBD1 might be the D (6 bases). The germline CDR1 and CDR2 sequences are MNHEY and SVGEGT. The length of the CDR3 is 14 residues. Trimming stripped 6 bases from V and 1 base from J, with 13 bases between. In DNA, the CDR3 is TGTGCCAGCAGGACGACACAGGGATCCTACGAGCAGTACTTC. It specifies CASRTTQGSYEQYF.

The CDR3 loop reads CASSLVGGRAGEQYF. The CDR3 DNA reads as TGTGCCAGCAGCTTAGTAGGCGGGAGGGCCGGTGAGCAGTACTTC. This chain uses TRBV7-9 with TRBJ2-7, with 9 positions matching TRBD2. V lost 1 base and J lost 7; bases outside the gene matches: 8. This CDR3 contains 15 residues. Germline-derived CDR1 and CDR2 are SEHNR and FQNEAQ (reference sequence). Full variable domain (missing parts from reference TRBV7-9 and TRBJ2-7): DTGVSQNPRHKITKRGQNVTFRCDPISEHNRLYWYRQTLGQGPEFLTYFQNEAQLEKSRLLSDRFSAERPKGSFSTLEIQRTEQGDSAMYLCASSLVGGRAGEQYFGPGTRLTVT.

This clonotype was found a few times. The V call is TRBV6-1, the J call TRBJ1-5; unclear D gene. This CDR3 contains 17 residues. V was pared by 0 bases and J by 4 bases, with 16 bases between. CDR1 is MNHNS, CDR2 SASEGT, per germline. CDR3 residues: CASSEALTPRRNQPQHF. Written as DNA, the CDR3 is TGTGCCAGCAGTGAAGCGTTGACACCCCGGAGGAATCAGCCCCAGCATTTT.

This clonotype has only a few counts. Here the CDR3 DNA reads TGTGCCACCAGTGACCCCGGGACTACCGGGGGCCCAGATACGCAGTATTTT. It translates to CATSDPGTTGGPDTQYF. The chain has TRBV24-1 and TRBJ2-3; D perhaps matches TRBD2 (7 bases). The germline gives CDR1 KGHDR, CDR2 SFDVKD. The germline V and J ends were trimmed by 4 bases and 4 bases, with 20 bases remaining between them. The CDR3 is 17 amino acids.

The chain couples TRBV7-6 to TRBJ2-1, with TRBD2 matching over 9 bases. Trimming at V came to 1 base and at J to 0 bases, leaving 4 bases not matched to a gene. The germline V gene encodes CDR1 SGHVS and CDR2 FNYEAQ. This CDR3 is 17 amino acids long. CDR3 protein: CASSLGASGASYNEQFF. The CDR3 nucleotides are TGTGCCAGCAGCTTAGGGGCTAGCGGGGCCTCCTACAATGAGCAGTTCTTC.

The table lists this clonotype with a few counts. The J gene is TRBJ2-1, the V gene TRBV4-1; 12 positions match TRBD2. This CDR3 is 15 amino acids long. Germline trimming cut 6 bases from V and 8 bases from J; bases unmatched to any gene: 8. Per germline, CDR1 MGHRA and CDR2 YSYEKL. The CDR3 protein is CASSPTSGSSHEQFF. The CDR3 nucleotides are TGCGCCAGCAGTCCGACTAGCGGGAGTTCGCATGAGCAGTTCTTC.

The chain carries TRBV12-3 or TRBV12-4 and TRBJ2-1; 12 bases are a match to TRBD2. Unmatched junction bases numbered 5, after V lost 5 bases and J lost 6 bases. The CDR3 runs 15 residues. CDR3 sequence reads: CASSLALAGGNEQFF. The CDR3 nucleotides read TGTGCCAGCAGTCTTGCACTAGCGGGGGGCAATGAGCAGTTCTTC.

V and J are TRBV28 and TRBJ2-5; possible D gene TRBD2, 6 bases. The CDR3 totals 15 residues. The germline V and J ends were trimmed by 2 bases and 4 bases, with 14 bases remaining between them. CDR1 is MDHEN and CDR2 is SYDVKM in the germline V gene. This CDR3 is CASSLVARRVETQYF. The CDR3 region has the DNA TGTGCCAGCAGTTTAGTTGCAAGGAGGGTAGAGACCCAGTACTTC.

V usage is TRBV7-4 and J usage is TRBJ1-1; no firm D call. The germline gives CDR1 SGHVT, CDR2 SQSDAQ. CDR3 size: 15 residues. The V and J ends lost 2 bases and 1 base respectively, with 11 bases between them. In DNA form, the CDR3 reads TGTGCCAGCAGCTTACCGCTGATGGAGAACACTGAAGCTTTCTTT. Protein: CASSLPLMENTEAFF.

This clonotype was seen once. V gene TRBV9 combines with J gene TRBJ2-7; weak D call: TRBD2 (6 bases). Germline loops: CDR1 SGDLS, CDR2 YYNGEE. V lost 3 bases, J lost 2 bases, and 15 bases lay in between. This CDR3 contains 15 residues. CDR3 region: CASSAGWGVTYEQYF. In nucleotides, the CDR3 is TGTGCCAGCAGCGCTGGCTGGGGGGTTACCTACGAGCAGTACTTC.